The present T cell receptor beta chain was sequenced within a study of OX40 agonist ivuxolimab in advanced cancers. Assay used: immunoSEQ multiplex PCR; TCRdb lists only in-frame clones, some missing. The sample contains over 70,000 clones, around 87% of which appear only once. V trimming: 4 bases; J trimming: 1 base; junction bases outside the gene matches: 2. This CDR3 has 15 amino acids. Germline V CDR1 and CDR2: SGHTA, FQGTGA. The genes are TRBV7-3 and TRBJ2-3; TRBD2 matches 10 bases. The sample was CD4+ or CD8+ T cells sorted from blood, taken in a trial of the OX40 agonist ivuxolimab. The receptor was isolated from an adult with an advanced solid tumor such as melanoma, head and neck, liver or kidney cancer. The chain's CDR3 is CASSSGLAGTDTQYF. The CDR3, as DNA: TGTGCCAGCAGCTCCGGACTAGCGGGCACAGATACGCAGTATTTT.